The 4 T cell receptor beta chains below come from one sample, sequenced in a study of blood T cell repertoires in COVID-19 (dated by TCRdb to the early 2020s). The library was prepared using the immunoSEQ multiplex PCR assay. The clones in this table, taken by TCRdb from immuneACCESS, are in-frame only. Not every clone is retained; where verified, under half of the shortfall comes from an unresolved V gene, and the cause of the rest is unknown. The sample table contains roughly 350,000 clones; only one count was recorded for about nine tenths of them. The top ten clonotypes cover about 7.3% of the sample. The sequenced sample consisted of peripheral blood. Receptors were obtained from a woman aged 70-85 years with COVID-19, enrolled during active disease.

The chain is built from TRBV6-5 and TRBJ2-7, with 10 bases fitting TRBD1. The CDR3 has 15 residues. Germline CDR1 MNHEY, CDR2 SVGAGI. J was trimmed by 7 bases and V by 7 bases; bases with no gene match: 13. CDR3 DNA sequence: TGTGCCAGCACATATGGCGGGACAGGGGTAAGAGAGCAGTACTTC. Amino acids: CASTYGGTGVREQYF.

CDR3 DNA sequence: TGTGCCAGCAGCCAAGCTAGGGGGATAGCTGGAAACACCATATATTTT. This codes for CASSQARGIAGNTIYF. The chain joins TRBV14 to TRBJ1-3; possibly TRBD1 for D (6 bases). V lost 1 base and J 2 bases, leaving 12 bases between the germline ends. CDR1 and CDR2 from the germline V gene are SGHDN and FVKESK. The CDR3 loop spans 16 amino acids. Using reference TRBV14 and TRBJ1-3 for the parts outside the CDR3, the full variable domain is EAGVTQFPSHSVIEKGQTVTLRCDPISGHDNLYWYRRVMGKEIKFLLHFVKESKQDESGMPNNRFLAERTGGTYSTLKVQPAELEDSGVYFCASSQARGIAGNTIYFGEGSWLTVV.

The chain uses TRBV6-5 and TRBJ1-2, with a weak D call TRBD1 (5 bases). Germline values: CDR1 MNHEY, CDR2 SVGAGI. V gave up 6 bases and J gave up 8 bases, with 19 bases separating them. The CDR3 spans 14 residues. The CDR3 reads CASSVRREVSGYTF. CDR3 sequence (DNA): TGTGCCAGCAGCGTTCGCAGGGAAGTGAGCGGCTACACCTTC.

The chain uses TRBV28 and TRBJ1-4, with D perhaps matching TRBD1 (5 bases). Between the trimmed V and J ends, which lost 10 bases and 2 bases, there was a span of 17 bases. Germline values: CDR1 MDHEN, CDR2 SYDVKM. The CDR3 length is 15 residues. The CDR3 is CATTRKGFTNEKLFF. The CDR3 nucleotides read TGTGCCACGACCCGGAAGGGGTTCACTAATGAAAAACTGTTTTTT.